The table lists the clone carrying this T cell receptor beta chain with many counts. The antigen remains undetermined. The sample is drawn from a study of T cells after yellow fever vaccination. The study, taken as a whole, reports: In post-booster samples, most primary-vaccination clones reappeared (approximately 95% CD4, about 91% CD8).

TCRdb independently ran MiXCR on the 5' RACE reads; one entry per CDR3 protein. In the table there are roughly 120,000 distinct CDR3 sequences, roughly 6.7% of which are singletons. V lost 6 bases and J lost 7; bases outside the gene matches: 13. CDR1 is DFQATT, CDR2 SNEGSKA, per germline (reference sequence). This CDR3 is 16 amino acids long. This chain uses TRBV20-1 with TRBJ2-1; 12 bases match TRBD2. The material was CD4+ T cells sorted from PBMCs, obtained 10 to 11 days after the first yellow fever vaccination. The sequence was obtained from a man aged 18 to 35 who received the YFV17D yellow fever vaccine. For the CDR3, the DNA is TGCAGTGCCCGCCGGCCTAGCGGGGGGGCCGGGAATGAGCAGTTCTTC. It specifies CSARRPSGGAGNEQFF.